The 4 T cell receptor beta chains in this list originate from one sample, sequenced in a study of identical twins. TCRdb analysed the 5' RACE reads with MiXCR anew, one entry per CDR3 protein. The sample yields some 760,000 distinct CDR3 sequences, around a sixth seen once. This sample also appeared in a second study, on T cells expressing NK-cell markers.

The sample taken for sequencing was PBMCs. All receptors come from a woman between 18 and 30 years old in good health.

This clonotype was observed a few times. The chain couples TRBV6-5 to TRBJ1-5; 7 bases align to TRBD1. CDR1 and CDR2 (germline): MNHEY, SVGAGI. J gave up 5 bases and V 1 base, and 5 bases lay outside the gene matches. CDR3 length: 15 amino acids. Here the CDR3 reads CASSYWAGTDQPQHF. The CDR3 nucleotides are TGTGCCAGCAGTTACTGGGCCGGGACAGATCAGCCCCAGCATTTT.

The chain has TRBV5-1 and TRBJ1-6; D is unclear. The CDR3 totals 12 residues. In germline, CDR1 is SGHRS, CDR2 YFSETQ. V was shortened by 0 bases and J by 11 bases, with 6 bases between the two germline ends. The CDR3 sequence is CASSLAGPPLHF. CDR3 nucleotide sequence: TGCGCCAGCAGCTTGGCCGGCCCACCCCTCCACTTT.

This clonotype was observed a few times. CDR3 bases: TGTGCCAGCTCCCCAATTCTAGCTGGCGGCGAAGATACGCAGTATTTT. Residues: CASSPILAGGEDTQYF. The chain employs TRBV6-1 and TRBJ2-3; D perhaps matches TRBD2 (5 bases). V gave up 8 bases and J gave up 5 bases, with 23 bases separating them. CDR3 length equals 16 residues. The germline gives CDR1 MNHNS, CDR2 SASEGT.

V usage is TRBV7-3 and J usage is TRBJ2-3, with D tentatively TRBD1 or TRBD2 (5 bases each). In germline, CDR1 is SGHTA, CDR2 FQGTGA. Deletions cut 5 bases from V and 0 bases from J, with 15 bases between. The CDR3 is made up of 16 amino acids. CDR3 residues: CASSPRDAISTDTQYF. In DNA form, the CDR3 reads TGTGCCAGCAGCCCCCGGGACGCAATCAGCACAGATACGCAGTATTTT.